The clone carrying this TCR beta chain was recorded only once. This table comes from immunoSEQ multiplex PCR, and its TCRdb copy is limited to in-frame clones, with some not included. Altogether tens of thousands of clones are present, approximately 88% being singletons, with the ten largest covering 5.8%. The sample originates from a study of blood T cell repertoires in COVID-19. V shed 2 bases and J 1 base; nucleotides not matched to a gene: 2. The CDR3 loop spans 15 amino acids. Germline V gene data show CDR1 as SGDLS and CDR2 as YYNGEE. This receptor was obtained from a man aged 50-60 years with active COVID-19. The rearrangement uses TRBV9 and TRBJ2-3, with 9 bases matching TRBD2. Material: peripheral blood. This chain's CDR3 is CASSVAGGGTDTQYF. In DNA form, the CDR3 reads TGTGCCAGCAGCGTGGCGGGAGGGGGCACAGATACGCAGTATTTT.